The 3 T cell receptor beta chains listed next were all sequenced from one sample in a study of spatial heterogeneity in lung cancer. The time point denotes: sample taken at primary tumor resection. TCRdb re-derived calls from the 5' RACE reads in MiXCR, one entry per CDR3 protein. The repertoire holds some 20,000 distinct CDR3 sequences, 3% to 3.5% seen once, with about 30% in the top ten. The sequences come from PBMCs, collected at surgery. These receptors were taken from a female donor with early-stage non-small cell lung cancer.

The J gene is TRBJ1-4, the V gene TRBV20-1, with D possibly being TRBD1 (6 bases). V was pared by 5 bases and J by 8 bases, with 15 bases between. Per germline, CDR1 DFQATT and CDR2 SNEGSKA (reference sequence). CDR3 length: 13 residues. The CDR3 region has the DNA TGCAGTGCTGGGTCAGGGGCGAACGAAAAACTGTTTTTT. Its protein is CSAGSGANEKLFF.

In its sample, this clonotype is medium-sized. The gene calls are TRBV29-1 and TRBJ2-1; the match to TRBD1 covers 7 bases. The CDR3 covers 15 residues. Germline CDR1 SQVTM, CDR2 ANQGSEA. J gave up 0 bases and V 4 bases, and 6 bases lay outside the gene matches. This chain's CDR3 is CSVAPTGSSYNEQFF. The CDR3 DNA is TGCAGCGTTGCGCCGACAGGGAGCTCCTACAATGAGCAGTTCTTC.

The CDR3 spells CASSLQGGQYF. The CDR3, as DNA: TGTGCCAGCAGCTTACAGGGAGGTCAGTACTTC. This rearrangement joins TRBV13 to TRBJ2-7; the D gene is possibly TRBD2 (6 bases). Trimming stripped 2 bases from V and 10 bases from J, with 9 bases between. The CDR3 is 11 residues long. Germline V gives CDR1 PRHDT, CDR2 FYEKMQ (reference sequence).